A single T cell receptor beta chain is shown here with its context. Its binding antigen is unknown. Per-base quality was not reported, and no clone a single base away is much larger than it. The data originate from a study of T cells in Graves' hyperthyroidism and ophthalmopathy (dated by TCRdb to the late 2010s). A note on the overall study: Peripheral blood samples were taken at the time of initial diagnosis, prior to any treatment. TCR V-J signatures able to tell the groups apart were searched for in a discovery cohort of 90 to 100 patients, of whom approximately 40 had Graves' ophthalmopathy and 57 had stable Graves' hyperthyroidism. Whether ophthalmopathy could be predicted prospectively was tested in an independent validation cohort made up of roughly 20 hyperthyroidism patients plus 17 patients who later progressed to ophthalmopathy. The approximately 100 discovery patients were divided at random into training and test sets in a 7:3 ratio. The study also compared thyroid tissue and blood T-cell repertoires from about six Graves' hyperthyroidism patients. After blood sampling, hyperthyroidism patients were treated with methimazole at a starting dose of 30 mg daily, and ophthalmopathy patients were treated with high-dose intravenous methylprednisolone. The paper describes TCR Vbeta CDR3 sequencing of fewer than 150 peripheral blood samples, made up of roughly 45 ophthalmopathy patients, some 76 hyperthyroidism patients and 17 progressor patients.

The TCR beta CDR3 regions were amplified from the RNA transcripts. For the first round of RT-PCR on the TCR CDR3, the HTBI primer set was used together with the Qiagen OneStep RT-PCR kit. The libraries were constructed in a second round of multiplex PCR and then size-selected and purified. Libraries were sequenced paired-end with 100 bp reads on an Illumina HiSeq2000. As for the authors' bioinformatics: SOAPnuke was used to process the raw data, removing reads that contained adapters or uncalled bases, had a mean Phred below 15, or lacked an exact match to the constant primer or identifier. COPE v1.2.5 was used to merge high-quality paired reads, and clonotypes were defined as unique nucleotide sequences. Clonotypes were aligned to IMGT TRBV, TRBD and TRBJ reference segments using MiTCR v1.1. The analysis was restricted to V-J combinations with a frequency above 0.0001, which together covered roughly 99% of the repertoires. The TCS score was defined as F50 (clonal expansion) divided by E x V (chaos), with BLOSUM62-based TCRdist calculated between CDR3 peptides within each V-J. Welch's t-statistics and random forest reduced fewer than 550 V-J features to around 14, which were used in a naive Bayes classifier (R e1071). TCRdb took the public reads, trimmed them with fastp at Q25, ran MiXCR for clone calling and kept in-frame beta chains. Entries that share a CDR3 protein sequence are merged under the most common genes and DNA. V and J calls and clone size were set by TCRdb, not the authors. For this sample there are hundreds of thousands of distinct CDR3 sequences; 20% appear just once. In total, the top ten clones hold roughly 47% of the sample.

Moderately to severely active disease, a Clinical Activity Score of at least 3, a NOSPECS grade of at least 4, and a duration under 3 months were present in ophthalmopathy patients. Patients with uncontrolled infections, other autoimmune diseases, pregnancy or lactation were excluded. Diagnoses relied on clinical symptoms, serum thyroxine and TRAb, thyroid ultrasound and orbital computed tomography. PBMCs were separated from roughly 10 ml of fresh peripheral blood using Ficoll-Paque density gradient centrifugation. Trizol reagent was used to extract total RNA, and RNA quality was then checked on an Agilent 2100 Bioanalyzer. The investigation overall reported the following: Sample size was not statistically predetermined, and blinding of investigators to group allocation was not performed. In validation, the model predicted progression to ophthalmopathy with 65% to 71% sensitivity and about 73% specificity, a median of 6.5 months before onset. A model built on a 13 V-J signature distinguished ophthalmopathy from stable hyperthyroidism, reaching about 88% sensitivity and about 81% specificity in cross-validation and 80%/75% in testing. Most expanded thyroid clonotypes (frequency above 0.001) were also found in blood, which suggests that blood repertoires may mirror thyroid immune responses.

Sequencing input: blood. The TCR sequence derives from a man in his forties or fifties with Graves' ophthalmopathy.

CDR3 loop: CASSFPPLGGRQPQHF. In nucleotide form, the sequence is TGTGCCAGCAGTTTCCCACCCTTGGGGGGCCGTCAGCCCCAGCATTTT. The chain uses TRBV12-3 or TRBV12-4 and TRBJ1-5, with a tentative D gene TRBD1 over 6 matching bases. V drops 3 bases and J drops 6 bases, leaving 18 bases in between. From cysteine to phenylalanine, the CDR3 is 16 amino acids long. The entry retains the CDR3 DNA only, 48 bases that are in frame from base 1.